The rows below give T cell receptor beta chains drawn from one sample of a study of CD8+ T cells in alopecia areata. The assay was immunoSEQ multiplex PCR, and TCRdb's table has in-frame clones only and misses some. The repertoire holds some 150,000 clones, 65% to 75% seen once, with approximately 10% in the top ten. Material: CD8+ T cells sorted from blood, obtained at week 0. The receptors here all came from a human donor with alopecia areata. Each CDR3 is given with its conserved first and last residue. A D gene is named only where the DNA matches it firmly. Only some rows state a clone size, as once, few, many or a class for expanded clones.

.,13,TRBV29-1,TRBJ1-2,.,TGCAGCGTTCGGTGGGACGGAGCCTATGGCTACACCTTC,CSVRWDGAYGYTF
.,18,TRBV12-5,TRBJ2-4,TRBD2,TGTGCTAGTGGTTTGGTAGCGACTAGCGGGGGGGCCGGGTACATTCAGTACTTC,CASGLVATSGGAGYIQYF
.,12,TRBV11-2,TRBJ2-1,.,TGTGCCAGCAGCCCCCCGGACTATGAGCAGTTCTTC,CASSPPDYEQFF
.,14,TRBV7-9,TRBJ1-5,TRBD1,TGTGCCAGCAGCGGACAGGGATTAGATCAGCCCCAGCATTTT,CASSGQGLDQPQHF
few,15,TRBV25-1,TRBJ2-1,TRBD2,TGTGCCAGCAGTGAAGCCCCGGGGGGATACAATGAGCAGTTCTTC,CASSEAPGGYNEQFF
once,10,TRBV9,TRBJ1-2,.,TGTGCCAGCAGCGGACGGACAGACGACTTC,CASSGRTDDF
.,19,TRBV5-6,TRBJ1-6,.,TGTGCCAGCAGCTTCGTAACCGGGACACCAAGCTCCTATAATTCACCCCTCCACTTT,CASSFVTGTPSSYNSPLHF
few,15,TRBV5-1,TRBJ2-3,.,TGCGCCAGCAGCTTGTCCCTAGCAATCACAGATACGCAGTATTTT,CASSLSLAITDTQYF
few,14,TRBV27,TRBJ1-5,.,TGTGCCAGCAGTCCACTATTGGGGGGTCAGCCCCAGCATTTT,CASSPLLGGQPQHF
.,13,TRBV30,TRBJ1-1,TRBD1,TGTGCCTGGAGTGTGGACAGGGGCACTGAAGCTTTCTTT,CAWSVDRGTEAFF
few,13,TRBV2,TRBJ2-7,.,TGTGCCAGCAGTGAAGGGATTACCTACGAGCAGTACTTC,CASSEGITYEQYF
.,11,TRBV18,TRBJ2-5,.,TGTGCCAGCTCACCGCAAGAGACCCAGTACTTC,CASSPQETQYF
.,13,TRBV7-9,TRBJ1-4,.,TGTGCCAGCAGCTTGGCAGCTAATGAAAAACTGTTTTTT,CASSLAANEKLFF
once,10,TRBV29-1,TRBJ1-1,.,TGCAGCGTCCTCGACACTGAAGCTTTCTTT,CSVLDTEAFF
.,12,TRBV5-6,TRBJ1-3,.,TGTGCCAGCAGCCGTCAGGACATTACGCGGTATTTT,CASSRQDITRYF
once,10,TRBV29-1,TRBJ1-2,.,TGCAGCGTCGACCAGGGAGGCTACACCTTC,CSVDQGGYTF
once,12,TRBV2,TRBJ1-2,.,TGTGCCAGCACCCCCGGGGGACGCGGCTACACCTTC,CASTPGGRGYTF
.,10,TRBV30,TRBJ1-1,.,TGTGCCTGGGGGGGCCACGAAGCTTTCTTT,CAWGGHEAFF
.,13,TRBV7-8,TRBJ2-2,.,TGTGCCAGCAGCCAAACCTACACCGGGGAGCTGTTTTTT,CASSQTYTGELFF
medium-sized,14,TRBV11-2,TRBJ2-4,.,TGTGCCAGCAGCTTGATGGCTAGCCTGGACATTCAGTACTTC,CASSLMASLDIQYF
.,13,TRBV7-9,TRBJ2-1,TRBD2,TGTGCCAGCAGCCCCGGGACTAGCGATGAGCAGTTCTTC,CASSPGTSDEQFF
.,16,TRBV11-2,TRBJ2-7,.,TGTGCCAGCAGCTTAGGGACCAGGACAGCCACCTACGAGCAGTACTTC,CASSLGTRTATYEQYF
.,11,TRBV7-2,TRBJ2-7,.,TGTGCCAGCAGTTCTCCTTACGAGCAGTACTTC,CASSSPYEQYF
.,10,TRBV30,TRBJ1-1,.,TGTGCCTGGAGTTCAACAGAAGCTTTCTTT,CAWSSTEAFF
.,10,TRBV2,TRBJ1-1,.,TGTGCCAGCAGTCTCACTGAAGCTTTCTTT,CASSLTEAFF
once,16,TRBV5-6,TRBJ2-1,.,TGTGCCAGCAGCTGGGGGCAGGGAAGCTCCTACAATGAGCAGTTCTTC,CASSWGQGSSYNEQFF
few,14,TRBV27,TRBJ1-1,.,TGTGCCAGCAGTTTATGGTCTGAGGGCACTGAAGCTTTCTTT,CASSLWSEGTEAFF
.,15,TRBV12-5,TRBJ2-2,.,TGTGCTAGTGGTTTGGTAGAAGGAGGCCAATTTAAGCTGTTTTTT,CASGLVEGGQFKLFF
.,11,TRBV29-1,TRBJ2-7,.,TGCAGCGTTGAAGCCGAATACGAGCAGTACTTC,CSVEAEYEQYF
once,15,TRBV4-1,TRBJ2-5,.,TGCGCCAGCAGCCAACCGGGACACATAAAAGAGACCCAGTACTTC,CASSQPGHIKETQYF
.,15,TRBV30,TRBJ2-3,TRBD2,TGTGCCTGGATTTTTAGCGGGGGAGACACAGATACGCAGTATTTT,CAWIFSGGDTDTQYF
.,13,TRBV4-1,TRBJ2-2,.,TGCGCCAGCAGCCAAGATGGAATCGGGGAGCTGTTTTTT,CASSQDGIGELFF
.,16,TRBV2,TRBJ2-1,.,TGTGCCAGCAGTGTCCGGACCCCGAGCTCCTACAATGGGCAGTTCTTC,CASSVRTPSSYNGQFF
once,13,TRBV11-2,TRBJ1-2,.,TGTGCCAGCAGCTTGGGGCAATCCTATGGCTACACCTTC,CASSLGQSYGYTF
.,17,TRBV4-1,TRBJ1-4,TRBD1,TGCGCCAGCAGCCAAGACGCGGGACAGAACCCTAATGAAAAACTGTTTTTT,CASSQDAGQNPNEKLFF
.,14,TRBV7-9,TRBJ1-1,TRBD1,TGTGCCAGCAGCAAGACAGGGACAGGCGAGGACGCTTTCTTT,CASSKTGTGEDAFF
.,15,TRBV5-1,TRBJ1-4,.,TGCGCCAGCAGCTTGGACGAGGCAACTAATGAAAAACTGTTTTTT,CASSLDEATNEKLFF
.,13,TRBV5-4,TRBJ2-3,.,TGTGCCAGCAGCCCGTTCCCGACAGATACGCAGTATTTT,CASSPFPTDTQYF
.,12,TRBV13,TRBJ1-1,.,TGTGCCAGCAGGGCGGGGGGCACTGAAGCTTTCTTT,CASRAGGTEAFF
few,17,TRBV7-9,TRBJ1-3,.,TGTGCCAGCCCGGTGGACAATTTATCGCGGTCTGGAAACACCATATATTTT,CASPVDNLSRSGNTIYF
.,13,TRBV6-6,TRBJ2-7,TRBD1,TGTGCCAGCAACGGACAGGGGATTTACGAGCAGTACTTC,CASNGQGIYEQYF
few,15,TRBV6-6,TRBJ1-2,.,TGTGCCAGCAGTTACCTAACAGAACTTAACTATGGCTACACCTTC,CASSYLTELNYGYTF
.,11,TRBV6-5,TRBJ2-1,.,TGTGCCAGCATTGCGGGTAATGAGCAGTTCTTC,CASIAGNEQFF
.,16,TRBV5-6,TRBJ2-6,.,TGTGCCAGCAGCTCGGTAATCGGGACCGGGGCCAACGTCCTGACTTTC,CASSSVIGTGANVLTF
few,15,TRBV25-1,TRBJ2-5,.,TGTGCCAGCAGTGAATCTGAACAGATCCAAGAGACCCAGTACTTC,CASSESEQIQETQYF